This entry features one T cell receptor (beta chain) sequence. The target antigen is unknown. V dropped 9 bases and J dropped 1 base, with 16 bases sitting between them. CDR1 and CDR2 (germline): SGHNT, YYREEE (reference sequence). This CDR3 spans 14 amino acids. These data come from a study of cytomegalovirus exposure and HLA in healthy donors. Data came from immunoSEQ multiplex PCR; TCRdb stores just in-frame clones and leaves some out. This table holds about 200,000 clones, 65% to 90% found once. Overall study results and limits: Cytomegalovirus status was reportedly diagnosed by the classifier with high specificity and sensitivity. A few chains linked to CMV were shown in vitro to be specific for CMV antigens.

This receptor was taken from a young woman in good health and CMV-seropositive. The chain recombines TRBV5-4 with TRBJ2-5, with no clear D. Sequencing was done on a sample of PBMCs. CDR3 amino acids: CATSAPSGQETQYF. CDR3 in DNA: TGTGCCACCTCCGCCCCGTCGGGCCAAGAGACCCAGTACTTC.